The 30 T cell receptor beta chains below all came from one sample that was sequenced in a study of blood T cell repertoires in COVID-19. Assay: immunoSEQ multiplex PCR; the TCRdb copy retains only in-frame clones and omits some. Altogether some 320,000 clones are present, about nine tenths being singletons, with the ten largest covering around 4.8%. Material for sequencing was PBMCs or T cells enriched from blood (not recorded which). The receptors were gathered from a man between 60 and 70 years old who had recovered from COVID-19.

Points on this clone: Other DNA variants within this sample encode the same CDR3. CDR3: CSAPGRTEAFF. The CDR3 nucleotides are TGCAGTGCCCCGGGGAGGACTGAAGCTTTCTTT. The rearrangement joins TRBV20-1 to TRBJ1-1; D remains unclear. Trimming removed 6 bases from V and 5 bases from J, with 10 bases in between. Germline CDR1 and CDR2: DFQATT and SNEGSKA (reference sequence). CDR3 size: 11 residues.

V usage is TRBV11-3 and J usage is TRBJ2-1; 15 bases map to TRBD2. J lost 7 bases, V lost 1 base, and 5 bases had no gene match. The CDR3 is made up of 17 amino acids. The germline V gene has CDR1 SGHNT and CDR2 YENEEA. For the CDR3, the DNA is TGTGCCAGCAGCTTAGTGTGGGGACTAGCGGGAGGTAATGAGCAGTTCTTC. Residues: CASSLVWGLAGGNEQFF.

This rearrangement joins TRBV7-9 to TRBJ1-2; TRBD1 aligns across 8 bases. The CDR3 has 14 residues. V lost 5 bases, J lost 3 bases, and 5 bases stayed unmatched. Germline lookup yields CDR1 SEHNR and CDR2 FQNEAQ (reference sequence). CDR3 residues: CASSRTGTDYGYTF. The CDR3 DNA sequence: TGTGCCAGCAGCCGGACAGGGACTGACTATGGCTACACCTTC.

CDR3 amino acids: CASSVGGGGSFPYEQYF. In DNA, the CDR3 is TGTGCCAGCAGCGTAGGAGGTGGCGGGAGTTTTCCCTACGAGCAGTACTTC. The chain carries TRBV9 and TRBJ2-7, with TRBD2 matching over 7 bases. Germline assignment: CDR1 SGDLS and CDR2 YYNGEE. This CDR3 spans 17 amino acids. J gave up 2 bases and V 0 bases, and 11 bases lay outside the gene matches.

This chain uses TRBV14 with TRBJ2-2, with D perhaps matching TRBD1 (5 bases). This CDR3 is 17 amino acids long. Looked up from germline, CDR1 is SGHDN and CDR2 is FVKESK. Trimming cost V 2 bases and J 0 bases, with 13 bases left between them. In nucleotides, the CDR3 is TGTGCCAGCAGCCAACTCAAGACAGACCCGAACACCGGGGAGCTGTTTTTT. This sequence encodes CASSQLKTDPNTGELFF.

V usage is TRBV10-1 and J usage is TRBJ2-1; no clear D gene. Germline V gives CDR1 WNHNN, CDR2 SYGVQD (reference sequence). The CDR3 loop spans 13 amino acids. V lost 3 bases to trimming and J lost 9 bases, with 12 bases between them. The CDR3 region has the DNA TGCGCCAGCAGTGAAATCACGCCCGGTGAGCAGTTCTTC. Encoded protein: CASSEITPGEQFF.

J is TRBJ1-5 and V is TRBV2; 7 bases line up with TRBD1. Looked up from germline, CDR1 is SNHLY and CDR2 is FYNNEI. The ends lost 0 bases at V and 2 bases at J; junction bases unmatched: 1. The CDR3 sequence is 15 residues long. The CDR3 reads CASSEAGQGNQPQHF. In DNA form, the CDR3 reads TGTGCCAGCAGTGAAGCTGGACAGGGCAATCAGCCCCAGCATTTT.

The gene calls are TRBV14 and TRBJ1-2; 7 bases line up with TRBD1. The CDR3 is 18 residues long. V lost 0 bases to trimming and J lost 0 bases; unmatched junction nucleotides: 10. CDR1 SGHDN and CDR2 FVKESK come from the germline V gene. Written as DNA, the CDR3 is TGTGCCAGCAGCCAAGATCGATGGGACAGCATTTCTAACTATGGCTACACCTTC. Encoded protein: CASSQDRWDSISNYGYTF.

The V and J genes are TRBV30 and TRBJ2-7, with a possible D match to TRBD2 (6 bases). Germline CDR1 reads GTSNPN; CDR2 reads SVGIG (reference sequence). This CDR3 spans 11 amino acids. The CDR3 DNA is TGTGGGGCGGGACGATCCTACGAGCAGTACTTC. It codes for CGAGRSYEQYF.

The J gene is TRBJ1-5, the V gene TRBV19, with TRBD1 matching 9 bases. This CDR3 region has 16 residues. Germline CDR1 LNHDA, CDR2 SQIVND (reference sequence). The junction had 10 bases not matched to a gene; V was cut back by 3 bases and J by 7 bases. In nucleotides, the CDR3 is TGTGCCAGTAGTATGTTATCGGGACAGGGAAACCAGCCCCAGCATTTT. It specifies CASSMLSGQGNQPQHF. The entire variable domain, with the rest obtained from reference TRBV19 and TRBJ1-5, is as follows: DGGITQSPKYLFRKEGQNVTLSCEQNLNHDAMYWYRQDPGQGLRLIYYSQIVNDFQKGDIAEGYSVSREKKESFPLTVTSAQKNPTAFYLCASSMLSGQGNQPQHFGDGTRLSIL.

The chain employs TRBV27 and TRBJ1-1; TRBD1 aligns across 8 bases. This CDR3 comprises 14 residues. The ends lost 5 bases at V and 5 bases at J; junction bases unmatched: 7. CDR1 MNHEY and CDR2 SMNVEV come from the germline V gene (reference sequence). In DNA form, the CDR3 reads TGTGCCAGCAGTCTGCAGACAGGGGTGACTGAAGCTTTCTTT. Protein sequence: CASSLQTGVTEAFF.

This chain joins TRBV27 and TRBJ2-3, with 9 bases fitting TRBD1. V gave up 4 bases and J gave up 3 bases; unmatched junction bases: 5. CDR3 length: 15 amino acids. Germline CDR1 MNHEY, CDR2 SMNVEV (reference sequence). Here the CDR3 reads CASSSRQGGTDTQYF. The DNA of the CDR3 is TGTGCCAGCAGTTCCCGACAGGGGGGTACAGATACGCAGTATTTT.

The gene calls are TRBV5-4 and TRBJ2-1, with TRBD2 matching 13 bases. Germline V gene data show CDR1 as SGHNT and CDR2 as YYREEE (reference sequence). V lost 0 bases, J lost 6 bases, and 15 bases stayed unmatched. CDR3 length: 20 amino acids. CDR3 residues: CASSLATGYQGLAGSNEQFF. As DNA, the CDR3 is TGTGCCAGCAGCTTGGCTACCGGCTATCAGGGACTAGCGGGAAGCAATGAGCAGTTCTTC. The complete variable domain, with remaining parts taken from reference TRBV5-4 and TRBJ2-1, reads ETGVTQSPTHLIKTRGQQVTLRCSSQSGHNTVSWYQQALGQGPQFIFQYYREEENGRGNFPPRFSGLQFPNYSSELNVNALELDDSALYLCASSLATGYQGLAGSNEQFFGPGTRLTVL.

This chain uses TRBV7-6 with TRBJ2-1; a possible D gene is TRBD1 (7 bases). CDR1 and CDR2 (germline): SGHVS, FNYEAQ. The CDR3 loop spans 14 amino acids. V lost 6 bases, J lost 10 bases, and 19 bases lay in between. CDR3 amino acids: CASSPGGSRMEQFF. The CDR3 DNA reads TGTGCCAGCAGTCCAGGGGGGTCGAGGATGGAGCAGTTCTTC.

This clone appeared a single time. The chain links TRBV5-1 to TRBJ2-7; TRBD2 matches at 8 bases. From germline, CDR1 is SGHRS and CDR2 YFSETQ. The J segment lost 0 bases and the V segment lost 7 bases, leaving 9 bases of the junction unmatched. The CDR3 runs to 15 residues. This CDR3 reads CASGLGAGGSYEQYF. The CDR3 region has the DNA TGCGCCAGCGGGTTGGGGGCGGGAGGCTCCTACGAGCAGTACTTC.

The chain carries TRBV6-5 and TRBJ1-2, with D possibly being TRBD1 (5 bases). Trimming shortened V by 2 bases and J by 3 bases, and 13 bases separated the two germline ends. In germline, CDR1 is MNHEY, CDR2 SVGAGI. CDR3 size: 15 residues. Here the CDR3 reads CASSYDPRVDYGYTF. The CDR3, as DNA: TGTGCCAGCAGTTACGACCCCAGGGTAGACTATGGCTACACCTTC.

This clone occurred a few times. The chain has TRBV29-1 and TRBJ2-1; 10 nucleotides match TRBD2. With V trimmed by 3 bases and J by 6 bases, 5 bases remained unmatched. The CDR3 spans 14 residues. Germline lookup yields CDR1 SQVTM and CDR2 ANQGSEA. This CDR3 is CSVDRLAGANEQFF. The CDR3 DNA reads TGCAGCGTTGATCGGCTAGCGGGAGCCAATGAGCAGTTCTTC.

This clone appeared once. The rearrangement joins TRBV5-4 to TRBJ2-7; possible D gene TRBD1, 5 bases. Trimming stripped 4 bases from V and 4 bases from J, with 12 bases between. This CDR3 comprises 13 residues. Germline V gene sequence: CDR1 SGHNT, CDR2 YYREEE (reference sequence). The chain's CDR3 is CASSPGPLYEQYF. The CDR3 bases are TGTGCCAGCAGCCCAGGGCCTCTGTACGAGCAGTACTTC.

This chain joins TRBV7-2 and TRBJ1-1, with D perhaps TRBD1 (5 bases). Trimming removed 5 bases from V and 8 bases from J, with 15 bases in between. CDR3 size: 13 residues. Germline V lookup: CDR1 SGHTA, CDR2 FQGNSA. DNA of the CDR3: TGTGCCAGCAGCGCGGGACTTCGTCGCGAAGCTTTCTTT. Encoded protein: CASSAGLRREAFF.

V usage is TRBV6-5 and J usage is TRBJ1-1; tentative D call: TRBD1 (5 bases). Germline V gene data show CDR1 as MNHEY and CDR2 as SVGAGI. V was pared by 2 bases and J by 4 bases, with 11 bases between. The CDR3 sequence is 14 residues long. For the CDR3, the DNA is TGTGCCAGCAGTTACGGGGGGGGAATCACTGAAGCTTTCTTT. Encoded protein: CASSYGGGITEAFF.

V gene TRBV27 combines with J gene TRBJ2-1; possibly TRBD1 for D (6 bases). Germline CDR1 is MNHEY and CDR2 is SMNVEV (reference sequence). V lost 7 bases, J lost 0 bases, and 13 bases lay in between. The CDR3 consists of 15 residues. CDR3 sequence (DNA): TGTGCCAGCATTGACGCCAGGGGCTCCTACAATGAGCAGTTCTTC. It yields the protein CASIDARGSYNEQFF.

Worth noting for this clone: The identical CDR3 is also encoded by other nucleotide sequences in the sample. This chain connects TRBV6-2 or TRBV6-3 to TRBJ1-2; 9 bases fit TRBD1. The CDR3 runs 14 residues. V shed 0 bases, J shed 8 bases, and the junction held 4 bases outside the gene matches. Germline lookup yields CDR1 MNHEY and CDR2 SVGEGT. The CDR3 protein is CASSYSGTGPGYTF. The CDR3 nucleotides read TGTGCCAGCAGTTACTCCGGGACAGGGCCCGGCTACACCTTC.

The V gene is TRBV28, the J gene TRBJ2-7, with 8 bases aligning to TRBD2. The germline CDR1 and CDR2 sequences are MDHEN and SYDVKM. The CDR3 runs 12 residues. V lost 2 bases and J lost 6; bases outside the gene matches: 0. Here the CDR3 DNA reads TGTGCCAGCAGTTTAGCGGGAGGCGAGCAGTACTTC. Translating gives CASSLAGGEQYF. Based on the CDR3 plus reference TRBV28 and TRBJ2-7, the full variable domain is DVKVTQSSRYLVKRTGEKVFLECVQDMDHENMFWYRQDPGLGLRLIYFSYDVKMKEKGDIPEGYSVSREKKERFSLILESASTNQTSMYLCASSLAGGEQYFGPGTRLTVT.

The chain links TRBV3-1 (or the pseudogene TRBV3-2) to TRBJ2-3, with D maybe TRBD2 (5 bases). The CDR3 is 15 residues long. The V gene's germline CDR1 is LGHDT and CDR2 YNNKEL (reference sequence). Trimming cost V 2 bases and J 1 base, with 10 bases left between them. The CDR3 nucleotides are TGTGCCAGCAGCCAACAGGTGGGAGGCACAGATACGCAGTATTTT. This gives the protein CASSQQVGGTDTQYF.

The chain has TRBV7-2 and TRBJ2-3; D is ambiguous. The germline CDR1 and CDR2 sequences are SGHTA and FQGNSA. V lost 2 bases and J 2 bases, leaving 11 bases between the germline ends. The CDR3 is 15 residues long. As DNA, the CDR3 is TGTGCCAGCAGCTTAAGTGGGCCACTCACAGATACGCAGTATTTT. This gives the protein CASSLSGPLTDTQYF.

V usage is TRBV9 and J usage is TRBJ2-6, with TRBD1 matching over 8 bases. The CDR3 extends over 18 amino acids. Germline V CDR1 and CDR2: SGDLS, YYNGEE. V trimming: 4 bases; J trimming: 1 base; junction bases outside the gene matches: 10. For the CDR3, the DNA is TGTGCCAGCAGCCCCAGACAGGGGTGGTCATCTGGGGCCAACGTCCTGACTTTC. It codes for CASSPRQGWSSGANVLTF.

The rearrangement uses TRBV29-1 and TRBJ1-4, with a weak D call TRBD1 (6 bases). V was pared by 6 bases and J by 4 bases, with 15 bases between. The CDR3 spans 14 residues. The germline gives CDR1 SQVTM, CDR2 ANQGSEA. The DNA of the CDR3 is TGCAGCGTGCCCGGGGGCGGGGGTAATGAAAAACTGTTTTTT. Translating it yields CSVPGGGGNEKLFF.

The chain couples TRBV3-1 (or the pseudogene TRBV3-2) to TRBJ2-7; D is perhaps TRBD1 (6 bases). Per germline, CDR1 LGHDT and CDR2 YNNKEL (reference sequence). The germline V and J ends were trimmed by 3 bases and 4 bases, with 10 bases remaining between them. This CDR3 region has 13 residues. CDR3 nucleotides: TGTGCCAGCAGCCAGGGGGCTTCGTACGAGCAGTACTTC. Protein: CASSQGASYEQYF.

The V and J genes are TRBV7-2 and TRBJ1-4; 10 bases match TRBD1. This CDR3 has 15 amino acids. With V trimmed by 0 bases and J by 6 bases, 1 base remained unmatched. Germline V gene data show CDR1 as SGHTA and CDR2 as FQGNSA. The CDR3 protein is CASSLAGTGDEKLFF. The CDR3 DNA follows: TGTGCCAGCAGCTTAGCCGGGACAGGGGATGAAAAACTGTTTTTT.

The chain joins TRBV11-3 to TRBJ2-5, with D maybe TRBD2 (7 bases). The CDR3 consists of 14 residues. The germline V gene encodes CDR1 SGHNT and CDR2 YENEEA. Between the trimmed V and J ends, which lost 3 bases and 4 bases, there was a span of 12 bases. Here the CDR3 reads CASSLAGEGETQYF. The CDR3 DNA is TGTGCCAGCAGCTTGGCAGGGGAGGGAGAGACCCAGTACTTC.